These 22 T cell receptor beta chains came from one sample sequenced in a study of control samples from healthy donors and cancer patients. Sequencing was performed with immunoSEQ multiplex PCR; in TCRdb, only in-frame clones are kept and a portion is missing. Of 150,000 to 180,000 clones in the sample, approximately 94% are singletons; the top ten hold approximately 6.1%. Sequencing used blood. The receptors originated from a man aged 40-49 years in good health.

V usage is TRBV19 and J usage is TRBJ1-4; D remains unclear. V was clipped by 0 bases and J by 8 bases, with 10 bases between them. CDR1 is LNHDA, CDR2 SQIVND, per germline (reference sequence). CDR3 length equals 14 residues. CDR3 coding DNA: TGTGCCAGTAGTATAGAAAAGGGTCGAGAAAAACTGTTTTTT. Amino acids: CASSIEKGREKLFF.

This clone was counted once. J is TRBJ1-1 and V is TRBV7-9; the D gene is possibly TRBD1 (6 bases). The germline CDR1 and CDR2 sequences are SEHNR and FQNEAQ (reference sequence). Between the trimmed V and J ends, which lost 5 bases and 0 bases, there was a span of 10 bases. The CDR3 has 14 amino acids. CDR3 sequence (DNA): TGTGCCAGCAGCCCAGGACAGATGAACACTGAAGCTTTCTTT. Translating it yields CASSPGQMNTEAFF.

This rearrangement joins TRBV6-5 to TRBJ2-5, with 8 bases fitting TRBD1. Germline V lookup: CDR1 MNHEY, CDR2 SVGAGI. The CDR3 spans 15 residues. Germline trimming cut 11 bases from V and 1 base from J; bases unmatched to any gene: 12. CDR3 protein: CASVSGDRPQETQYF. CDR3 in DNA: TGTGCCTCCGTTTCCGGGGACAGGCCCCAAGAGACCCAGTACTTC.

J is TRBJ1-5 and V is TRBV28; D is possibly TRBD1 (6 bases). The CDR3 covers 17 residues. The germline CDR1 and CDR2 sequences are MDHEN and SYDVKM. V gave up 2 bases and J gave up 0 bases, with 14 bases separating them. The CDR3 DNA follows: TGTGCCAGCAGTTTACCCAGGACAGCTTATAGCAATCAGCCCCAGCATTTT. It translates to CASSLPRTAYSNQPQHF.

The gene calls are TRBV30 and TRBJ2-7; the match to TRBD1 covers 8 bases. The V and J ends lost 2 bases and 4 bases, in that order; junction bases with no gene match: 7. From germline, CDR1 is GTSNPN and CDR2 SVGIG (reference sequence). The CDR3 is made up of 14 amino acids. CDR3 DNA: TGTGCCTGGAGTCCGGGGACAGGACGTTACGAGCAGTACTTC. Its protein is CAWSPGTGRYEQYF.

V usage is TRBV13 and J usage is TRBJ2-5; D not certain. V was clipped by 7 bases and J by 0 bases, with 12 bases between them. The CDR3 loop spans 14 amino acids. Germline CDR1 and CDR2: PRHDT and FYEKMQ (reference sequence). The DNA of the CDR3 is TGTGCCAGCACCACCAGACGGGACCAAGAGACCCAGTACTTC. As protein: CASTTRRDQETQYF.

V and J are TRBV10-3 and TRBJ2-6; D could derive from TRBD1 or TRBD2 (6 bases each). Trimming removed 3 bases at V and 1 base at J, with 16 bases between. The CDR3 has 18 amino acids. Germline lookup yields CDR1 ENHRY and CDR2 SYGVKD. In DNA, the CDR3 is TGTGCCATCAGTGACTTCGGGGGCCCTCAGTCTGGGGCCAACGTCCTGACTTTC. It encodes CAISDFGGPQSGANVLTF.

The chain is built from TRBV19 and TRBJ1-2; TRBD1 might be the D (6 bases). From germline, CDR1 is LNHDA and CDR2 SQIVND (reference sequence). This CDR3 is built from 15 residues. V was trimmed by 4 bases and J by 4 bases, leaving 16 bases between them. In DNA, the CDR3 is TGTGCCAGTAGTAGACAGCCCAGGGGCGGCTATGGCTACACCTTC. Residues: CASSRQPRGGYGYTF.

The rearrangement joins TRBV5-5 to TRBJ1-6; tentative D call: TRBD1 (6 bases). Trimming shortened V by 4 bases and J by 7 bases, and 15 bases separated the two germline ends. This CDR3 region has 15 residues. Looked up from germline, CDR1 is SGHKS and CDR2 is YYEKEE (reference sequence). CDR3 amino acids: CASSPGDIRNSPLHF. The CDR3 nucleotides read TGTGCCAGCAGCCCAGGGGACATAAGGAATTCACCCCTCCACTTT.

This clone was picked up one time. The V gene is TRBV13, the J gene TRBJ2-3; weak D call: TRBD2 (7 bases). This CDR3 comprises 13 residues. Germline V gene lookup returns CDR1 PRHDT and CDR2 FYEKMQ (reference sequence). The V end lost 6 bases, the J end lost 7 bases, and 14 bases lay between the germline ends. CDR3 protein: CASSRGAQYTQYF. CDR3 DNA sequence: TGTGCCAGCAGTCGGGGGGCTCAGTATACGCAGTATTTT.

The genes are TRBV11-2 and TRBJ2-7; 10 bases line up with TRBD1. The germline V gene has CDR1 SGHAT and CDR2 FQNNGV. The CDR3 spans 14 residues. The ends lost 4 bases at V and 5 bases at J; junction bases unmatched: 5. In DNA form, the CDR3 reads TGTGCCAGCAGCTCGGGACAGGGGTATGACGAGCAGTACTTC. Encoded protein: CASSSGQGYDEQYF.

There are a few counts of this clone. The rearrangement links TRBV3-1 (or the pseudogene TRBV3-2) to TRBJ2-1; no clear D gene. Looked up from germline, CDR1 is LGHDT and CDR2 is YNNKEL (reference sequence). V was clipped by 1 base and J by 5 bases, with 15 bases between them. CDR3 length: 16 amino acids. In DNA form, the CDR3 reads TGTGCCAGCAGCCAAGTCTTGTGGTCTAGGGACAATGAGCAGTTCTTC. It codes for CASSQVLWSRDNEQFF.

The rearrangement links TRBV5-4 to TRBJ1-2; D unclear. Per germline, CDR1 SGHNT and CDR2 YYREEE (reference sequence). Between the trimmed V and J ends, which lost 5 bases and 0 bases, there was a span of 11 bases. The CDR3 has 14 amino acids. The CDR3 DNA follows: TGTGCCAGCAGAAGACAAACTCCTAACTATGGCTACACCTTC. It codes for CASRRQTPNYGYTF.

The chain employs TRBV7-2 and TRBJ1-1, with 7 bases matching TRBD1. The ends lost 1 base at V and 3 bases at J; junction bases unmatched: 8. The germline V gene encodes CDR1 SGHTA and CDR2 FQGNSA. The CDR3 totals 16 residues. The CDR3 loop is CASSLGGTVRDTEAFF. CDR3 in DNA: TGTGCCAGCAGCTTAGGAGGGACAGTACGAGACACTGAAGCTTTCTTT.

This chain uses TRBV11-2 with TRBJ1-1, with TRBD1 as a possible D gene (6 bases). This CDR3 has 12 residues. Germline loops: CDR1 SGHAT, CDR2 FQNNGV. The V end lost 4 bases, the J end lost 11 bases, and 14 bases lay between the germline ends. CDR3 amino acids: CASSSQGTTAFF. The CDR3 DNA sequence: TGTGCCAGCAGCTCACAGGGTACGACGGCTTTCTTT.

This clone qualifies as medium-sized. The chain couples TRBV19 to TRBJ1-5; D is undetermined. The CDR3 has 15 amino acids. Trimming shortened V by 3 bases and J by 0 bases, and 9 bases separated the two germline ends. Germline CDR1 LNHDA, CDR2 SQIVND (reference sequence). CDR3 nucleotides: TGTGCCAGTAGTATGGGAGGGAATAGCAATCAGCCCCAGCATTTT. Its protein is CASSMGGNSNQPQHF. Together with reference TRBV19 and TRBJ1-5, the CDR3 gives the full variable domain: DGGITQSPKYLFRKEGQNVTLSCEQNLNHDAMYWYRQDPGQGLRLIYYSQIVNDFQKGDIAEGYSVSREKKESFPLTVTSAQKNPTAFYLCASSMGGNSNQPQHFGDGTRLSIL.

V usage is TRBV11-3 and J usage is TRBJ2-1, with TRBD2 as a possible D gene (6 bases). The V gene lost 0 bases and the J gene lost 8 bases, with 8 bases spanning the gap. The CDR3 loop spans 13 amino acids. CDR1 is SGHNT, CDR2 YENEEA, per germline. The CDR3 nucleotides read TGTGCCAGCAGCTTAGATTCGGGGGATGAGCAGTTCTTC. It yields the protein CASSLDSGDEQFF. The full variable domain, completed using reference TRBV11-3 and TRBJ2-1, is EAGVVQSPRYKIIEKKQPVAFWCNPISGHNTLYWYLQNLGQGPELLIRYENEEAVDDSQLPKDRFSAERLKGVDSTLKIQPAELGDSAVYLCASSLDSGDEQFFGPGTRLTVL.

V usage is TRBV6-5 and J usage is TRBJ1-3; D not certain. V was pared by 0 bases and J by 4 bases, with 4 bases between. From germline, CDR1 is MNHEY and CDR2 SVGAGI. This CDR3 has 13 residues. The CDR3 region is CASSYSGGNTIYF. The CDR3 coding sequence is TGTGCCAGCAGTTACTCGGGCGGAAACACCATATATTTT.

This chain's CDR3 is CATIQGGDTEAFF. The CDR3 coding sequence is TGCGCCACGATCCAGGGGGGAGACACTGAAGCTTTCTTT. The chain has TRBV4-1 and TRBJ1-1, with 7 bases aligning to TRBD1. Trimming at V came to 10 bases and at J to 3 bases, leaving 8 bases not matched to a gene. The CDR3 has 13 amino acids. Germline CDR1 MGHRA, CDR2 YSYEKL.

This clone was counted a single time. The chain uses TRBV18 and TRBJ2-5; 15 bases fit TRBD2. The germline CDR1 and CDR2 sequences are KGHSH and LQKENI. V gave up 6 bases and J gave up 1 base; unmatched junction bases: 3. The CDR3 has 16 residues. The CDR3: CASSWTSGGAQETQYF. CDR3 nucleotides: TGTGCCAGCTCCTGGACTAGCGGGGGGGCCCAAGAGACCCAGTACTTC. Based on the CDR3 plus reference TRBV18 and TRBJ2-5, the full variable domain is NAGVMQNPRHLVRRRGQEARLRCSPMKGHSHVYWYRQLPEEGLKFMVYLQKENIIDESGMPKERFSAEFPKEGPSILRIQQVVRGDSAAYFCASSWTSGGAQETQYFGPGTRLLVL.

The chain couples TRBV6-5 to TRBJ1-2; no firm D call. Germline CDR1 MNHEY, CDR2 SVGAGI. V was cut by 5 bases and J by 3 bases, with 7 bases left in between. This CDR3 has 12 amino acids. CDR3 region: CASSPGYYGYTF. DNA for the CDR3: TGTGCCAGCAGTCCTGGATACTATGGCTACACCTTC.

The CDR3 sequence: CASSHRGNMNTEAFF. DNA of the CDR3: TGTGCCAGTAGTCACAGGGGTAACATGAACACTGAAGCTTTCTTT. J is TRBJ1-1 and V is TRBV19; 7 bases fit TRBD1. Trimming at V came to 5 bases and at J to 0 bases, leaving 6 bases not matched to a gene. The germline gives CDR1 LNHDA, CDR2 SQIVND (reference sequence). This CDR3 is built from 15 residues.